The clone carrying this T cell receptor beta chain turned up a few times. The CDR3 sequence is 15 residues long. V dropped 4 bases and J dropped 5; count of bases not matched to a gene: 10. The V gene's germline CDR1 is SGHKS and CDR2 YYEKEE (reference sequence). TCRdb reanalysed the 5' RACE reads using MiXCR and keeps one entry per CDR3 protein. The sample shows some 670,000 distinct CDR3 sequences, around 12% of them seen only once. The sample is drawn from a study of T cells after yellow fever vaccination. Study as a whole: SMART-Seq v4 Ultra Low Input prepared the low-cell-number fractions.

The sample was PBMCs, taken on the day of the yellow fever booster vaccination. The rearrangement links TRBV5-5 to TRBJ2-7; 9 bases align to TRBD1. This TCR was recovered from a man aged 25-45 years who received the YFV17D yellow fever vaccine. CDR3 coding DNA: TGTGCCAGCAGCCACGTCGGACAGGGGCGGAACGAGCAGTACTTC. This gives the protein CASSHVGQGRNEQYF.